This entry describes one T cell receptor beta chain. Antigen unknown. These data come from a study of cytotoxic CD8 clonotypes in ibrutinib-treated CLL. V shed 4 bases and J shed 4 bases, with 10 bases lying between them. Germline V CDR1 and CDR2: SGHNT, YENEEA. This CDR3 is built from 13 residues. General study points: Ibrutinib response saw clonality rise, and progression saw it return toward baseline.

Measured with immunoSEQ multiplex PCR; TCRdb has only the in-frame clones, and not every one. Among approximately 12,000 clones listed, under 80% were seen once. The source material was PBMCs, sampled before ibrutinib treatment. This sequence originates from a human donor with chronic lymphocytic leukemia. J is TRBJ2-5 and V is TRBV11-3, with D tentatively TRBD2 (5 bases). The CDR3 coding sequence is TGTGCCAGCAGCTCACTAGGCCGAGAGACCCAGTACTTC. Encoded protein: CASSSLGRETQYF.